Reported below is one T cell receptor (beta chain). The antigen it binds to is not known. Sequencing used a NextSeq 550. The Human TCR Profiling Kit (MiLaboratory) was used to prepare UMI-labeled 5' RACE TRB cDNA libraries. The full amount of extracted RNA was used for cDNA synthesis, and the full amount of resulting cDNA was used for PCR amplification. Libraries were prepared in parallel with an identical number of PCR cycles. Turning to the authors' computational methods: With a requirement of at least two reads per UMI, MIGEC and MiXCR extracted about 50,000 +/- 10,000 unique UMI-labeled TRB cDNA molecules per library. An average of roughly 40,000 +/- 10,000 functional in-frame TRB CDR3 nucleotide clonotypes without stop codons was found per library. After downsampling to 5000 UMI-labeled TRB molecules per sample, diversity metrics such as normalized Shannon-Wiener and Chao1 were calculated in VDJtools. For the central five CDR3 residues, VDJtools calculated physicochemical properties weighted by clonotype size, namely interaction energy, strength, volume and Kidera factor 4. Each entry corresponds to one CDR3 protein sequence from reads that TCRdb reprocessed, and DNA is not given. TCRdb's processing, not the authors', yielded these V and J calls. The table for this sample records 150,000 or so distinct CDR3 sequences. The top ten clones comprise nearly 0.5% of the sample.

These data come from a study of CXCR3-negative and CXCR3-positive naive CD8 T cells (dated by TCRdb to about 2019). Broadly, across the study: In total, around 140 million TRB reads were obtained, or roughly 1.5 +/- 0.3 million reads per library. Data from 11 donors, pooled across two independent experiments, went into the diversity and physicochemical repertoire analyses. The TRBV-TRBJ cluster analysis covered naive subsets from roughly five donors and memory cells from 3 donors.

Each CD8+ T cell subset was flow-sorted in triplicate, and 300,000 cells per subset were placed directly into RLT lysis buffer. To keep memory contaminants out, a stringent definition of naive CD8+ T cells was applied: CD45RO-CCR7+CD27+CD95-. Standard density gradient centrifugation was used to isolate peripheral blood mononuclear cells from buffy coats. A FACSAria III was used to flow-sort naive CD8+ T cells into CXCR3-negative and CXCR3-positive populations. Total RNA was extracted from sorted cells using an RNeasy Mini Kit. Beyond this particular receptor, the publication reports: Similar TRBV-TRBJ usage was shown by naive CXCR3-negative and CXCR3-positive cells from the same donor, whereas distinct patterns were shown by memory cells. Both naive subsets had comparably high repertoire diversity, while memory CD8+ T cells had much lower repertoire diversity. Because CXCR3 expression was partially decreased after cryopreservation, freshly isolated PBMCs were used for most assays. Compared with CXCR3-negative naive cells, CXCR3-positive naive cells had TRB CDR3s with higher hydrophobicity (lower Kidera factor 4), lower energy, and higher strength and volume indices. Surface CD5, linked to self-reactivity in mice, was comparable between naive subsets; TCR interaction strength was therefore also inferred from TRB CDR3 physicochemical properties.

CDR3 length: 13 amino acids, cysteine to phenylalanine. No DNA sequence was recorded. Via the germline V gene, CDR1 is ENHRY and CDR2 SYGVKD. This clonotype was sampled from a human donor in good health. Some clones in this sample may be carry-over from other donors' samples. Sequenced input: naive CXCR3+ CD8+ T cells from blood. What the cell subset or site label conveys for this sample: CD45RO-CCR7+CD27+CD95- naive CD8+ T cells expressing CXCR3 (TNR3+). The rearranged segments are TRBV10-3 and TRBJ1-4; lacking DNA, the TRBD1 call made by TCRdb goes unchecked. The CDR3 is CAINAGTDEKLFF.